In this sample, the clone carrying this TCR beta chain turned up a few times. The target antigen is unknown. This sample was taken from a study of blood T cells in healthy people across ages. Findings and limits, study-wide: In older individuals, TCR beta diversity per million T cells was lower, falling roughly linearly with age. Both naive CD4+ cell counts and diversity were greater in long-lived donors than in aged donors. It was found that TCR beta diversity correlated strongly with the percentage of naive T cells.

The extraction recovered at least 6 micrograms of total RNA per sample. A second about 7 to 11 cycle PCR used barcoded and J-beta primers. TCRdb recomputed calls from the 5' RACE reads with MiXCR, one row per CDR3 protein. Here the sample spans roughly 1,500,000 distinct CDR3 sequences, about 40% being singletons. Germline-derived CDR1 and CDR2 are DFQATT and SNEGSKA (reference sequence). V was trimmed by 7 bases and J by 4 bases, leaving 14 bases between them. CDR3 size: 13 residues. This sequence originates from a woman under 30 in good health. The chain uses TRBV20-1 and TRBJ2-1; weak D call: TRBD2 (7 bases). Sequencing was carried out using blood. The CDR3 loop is CSVGGAAYNEQFF. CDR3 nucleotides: TGCAGTGTGGGGGGGGCGGCTTACAATGAGCAGTTCTTC.